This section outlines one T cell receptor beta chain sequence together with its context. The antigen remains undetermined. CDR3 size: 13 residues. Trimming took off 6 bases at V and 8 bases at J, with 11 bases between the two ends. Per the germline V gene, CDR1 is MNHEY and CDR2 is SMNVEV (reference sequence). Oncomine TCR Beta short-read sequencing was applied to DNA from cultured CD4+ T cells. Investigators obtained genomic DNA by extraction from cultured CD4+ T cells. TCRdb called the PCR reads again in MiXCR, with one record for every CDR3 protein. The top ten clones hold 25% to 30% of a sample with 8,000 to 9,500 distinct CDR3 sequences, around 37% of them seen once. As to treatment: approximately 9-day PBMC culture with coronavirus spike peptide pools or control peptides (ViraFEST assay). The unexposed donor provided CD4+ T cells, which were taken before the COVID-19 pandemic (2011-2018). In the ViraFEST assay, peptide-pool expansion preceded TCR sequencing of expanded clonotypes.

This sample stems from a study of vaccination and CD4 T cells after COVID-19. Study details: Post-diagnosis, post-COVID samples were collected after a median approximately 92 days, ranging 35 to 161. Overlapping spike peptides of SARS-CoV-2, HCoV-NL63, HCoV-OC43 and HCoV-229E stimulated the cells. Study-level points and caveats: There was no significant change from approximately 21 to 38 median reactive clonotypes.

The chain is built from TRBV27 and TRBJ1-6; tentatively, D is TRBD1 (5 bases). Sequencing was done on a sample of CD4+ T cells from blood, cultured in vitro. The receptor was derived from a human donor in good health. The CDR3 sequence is CASRPGGYSPLHF. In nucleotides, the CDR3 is TGTGCCAGCAGACCCGGGGGATATTCACCCCTCCACTTT.